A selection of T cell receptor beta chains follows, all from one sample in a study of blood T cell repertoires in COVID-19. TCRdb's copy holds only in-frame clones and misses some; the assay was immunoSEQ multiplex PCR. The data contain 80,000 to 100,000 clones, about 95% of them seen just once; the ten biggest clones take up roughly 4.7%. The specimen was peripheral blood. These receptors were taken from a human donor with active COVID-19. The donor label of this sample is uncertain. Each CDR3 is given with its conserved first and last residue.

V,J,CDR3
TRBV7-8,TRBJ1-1,CASSLPHTENTEAFF
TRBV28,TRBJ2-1,CASSSGRLYNEQFF
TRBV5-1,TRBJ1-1,CASSTQGDTEAFF
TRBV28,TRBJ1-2,CASSLFGGYYGYTF
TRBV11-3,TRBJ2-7,CASSFLRQGNYEQYF
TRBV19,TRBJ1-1,CASSALRGEGEAFF
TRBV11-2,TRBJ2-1,CASSPVRGFGGMQFF
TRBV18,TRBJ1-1,CASSPRQGITEAFF
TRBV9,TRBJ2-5,CASSPWASGTQETQYF
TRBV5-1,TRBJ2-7,CASRPGTGDHEQYF
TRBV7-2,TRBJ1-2,CASTRPDRDYGYTF
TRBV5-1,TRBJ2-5,CASSLAGETQYF
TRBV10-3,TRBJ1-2,CAISEQGLFDGYTF
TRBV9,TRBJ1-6,CASSARGSYNSPLHF
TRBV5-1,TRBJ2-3,CASSLDQGSTDTQYF
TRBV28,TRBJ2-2,CASSFPLTGTGLYTGELFF
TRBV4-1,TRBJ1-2,CASSPPGFGVARLGYGYTF
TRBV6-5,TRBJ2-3,CASSGSTDTQYF
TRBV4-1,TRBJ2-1,CASSQDGGREQFF
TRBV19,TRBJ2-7,CASSISVAYEQYF
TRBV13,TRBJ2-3,CASSSGQTTDTQYF
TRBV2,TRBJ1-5,CASSVKSQPQHF
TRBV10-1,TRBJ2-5,CASSSSGGRETQYF
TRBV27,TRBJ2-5,CASARDRAGETQYF
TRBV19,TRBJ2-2,CASSIGKREVTGELFF
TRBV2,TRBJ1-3,CASRPTGVGNTIYF
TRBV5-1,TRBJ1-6,CASSFDGGVSPLHF
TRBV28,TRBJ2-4,CASTPRASLAKNIQYF
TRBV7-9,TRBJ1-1,CASSQTGNEAFF
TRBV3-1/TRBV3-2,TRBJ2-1,CASSQVSGTSGYNEQFF
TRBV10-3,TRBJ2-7,CAVGTGVEQYF
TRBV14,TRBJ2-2,CASSQDAWGATGELFF
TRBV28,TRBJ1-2,CASSPAGTGVHYGYTF
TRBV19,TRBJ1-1,CASRQQGSTEAFF
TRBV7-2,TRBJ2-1,CASSSTSGGNNEQFF
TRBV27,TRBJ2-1,CASSFRSQRESNEQFF
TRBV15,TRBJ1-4,CATSRDRIGQGRLFF
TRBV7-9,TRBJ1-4,CASTRVENEKLFF
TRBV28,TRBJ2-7,CASSSGTVGLGTYEQYF
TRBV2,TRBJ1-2,CASNQGRVTGYTF
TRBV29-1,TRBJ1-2,CSVGLRFNYGYTF
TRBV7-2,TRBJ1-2,CASSARQGTVFGYTF
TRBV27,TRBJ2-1,CASSLSSGSAINEQFF
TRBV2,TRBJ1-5,CASSEGARDQPQHF
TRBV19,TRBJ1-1,CASSIVARTEAFF
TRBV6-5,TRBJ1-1,CASTLSGAVYTEAFF
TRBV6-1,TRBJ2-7,CASSEFSGKTYEQYF
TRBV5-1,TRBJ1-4,CASSLDGTAVNEKLFF
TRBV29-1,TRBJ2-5,CSVVRGFRQETQYF
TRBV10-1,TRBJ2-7,CASSASGYEQYF
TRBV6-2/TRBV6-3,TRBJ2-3,CASSLGTSGDTDTQYF
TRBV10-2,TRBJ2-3,CASSASTDTQYF
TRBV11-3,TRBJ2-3,CASSSGTGRTDTQYF
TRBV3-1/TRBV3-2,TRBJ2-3,CASSQAARGTDTQYF
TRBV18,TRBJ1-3,CASSPPGENTIYF
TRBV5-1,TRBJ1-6,CASSLTSDRTSSPLHF
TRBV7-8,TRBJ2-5,CASSLAIGVQTQYF